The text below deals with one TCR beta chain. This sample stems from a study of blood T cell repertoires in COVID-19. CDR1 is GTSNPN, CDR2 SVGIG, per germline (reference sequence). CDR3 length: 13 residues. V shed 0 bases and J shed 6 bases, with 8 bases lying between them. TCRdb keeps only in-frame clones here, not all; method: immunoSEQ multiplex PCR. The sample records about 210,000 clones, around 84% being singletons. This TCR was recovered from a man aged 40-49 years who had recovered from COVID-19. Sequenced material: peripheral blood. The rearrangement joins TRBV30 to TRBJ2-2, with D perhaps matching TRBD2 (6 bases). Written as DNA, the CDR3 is TGTGCCTGGAGTGTATCGGGGGCCGGGGAGCTGTTTTTT. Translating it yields CAWSVSGAGELFF.